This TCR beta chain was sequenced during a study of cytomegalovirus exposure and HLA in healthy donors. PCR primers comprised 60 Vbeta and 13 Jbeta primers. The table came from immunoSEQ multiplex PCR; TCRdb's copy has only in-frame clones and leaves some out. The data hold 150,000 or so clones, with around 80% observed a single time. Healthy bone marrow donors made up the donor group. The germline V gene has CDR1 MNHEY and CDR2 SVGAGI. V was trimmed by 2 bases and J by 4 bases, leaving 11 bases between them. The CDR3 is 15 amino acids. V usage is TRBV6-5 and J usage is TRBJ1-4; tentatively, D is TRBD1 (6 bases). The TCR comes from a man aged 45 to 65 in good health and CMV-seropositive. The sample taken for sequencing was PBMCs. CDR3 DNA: TGTGCCAGCAGTTACAACGGGGGGCTTAATGAAAAACTGTTTTTT. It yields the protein CASSYNGGLNEKLFF.